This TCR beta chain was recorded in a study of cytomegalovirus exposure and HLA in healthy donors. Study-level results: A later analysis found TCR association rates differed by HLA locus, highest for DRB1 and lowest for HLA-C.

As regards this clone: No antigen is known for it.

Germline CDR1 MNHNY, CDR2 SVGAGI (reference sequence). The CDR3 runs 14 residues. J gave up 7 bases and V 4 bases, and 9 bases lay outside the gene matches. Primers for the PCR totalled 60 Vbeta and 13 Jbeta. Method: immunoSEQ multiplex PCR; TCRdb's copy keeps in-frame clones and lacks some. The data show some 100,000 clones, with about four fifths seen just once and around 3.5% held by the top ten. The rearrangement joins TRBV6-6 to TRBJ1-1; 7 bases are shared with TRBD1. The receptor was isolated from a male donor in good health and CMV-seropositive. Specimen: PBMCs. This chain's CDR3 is CASSSGTDVLEAFF. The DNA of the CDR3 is TGTGCCAGCAGTTCAGGGACAGACGTTCTTGAAGCTTTCTTT.